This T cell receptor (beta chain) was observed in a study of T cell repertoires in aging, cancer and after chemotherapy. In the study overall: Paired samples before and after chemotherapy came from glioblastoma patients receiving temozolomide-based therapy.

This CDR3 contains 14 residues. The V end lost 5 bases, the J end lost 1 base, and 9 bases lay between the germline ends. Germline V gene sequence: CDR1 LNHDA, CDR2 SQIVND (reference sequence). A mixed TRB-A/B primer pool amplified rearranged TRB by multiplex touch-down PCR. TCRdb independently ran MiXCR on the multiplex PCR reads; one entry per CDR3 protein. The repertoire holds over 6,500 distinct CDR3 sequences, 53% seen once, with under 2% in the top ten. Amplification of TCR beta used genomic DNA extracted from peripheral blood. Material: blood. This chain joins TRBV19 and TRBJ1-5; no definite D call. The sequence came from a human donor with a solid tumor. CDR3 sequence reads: CASSPGVSNQPQHF. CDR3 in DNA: TGTGCCAGTAGTCCAGGAGTGAGCAATCAGCCCCAGCATTTT.